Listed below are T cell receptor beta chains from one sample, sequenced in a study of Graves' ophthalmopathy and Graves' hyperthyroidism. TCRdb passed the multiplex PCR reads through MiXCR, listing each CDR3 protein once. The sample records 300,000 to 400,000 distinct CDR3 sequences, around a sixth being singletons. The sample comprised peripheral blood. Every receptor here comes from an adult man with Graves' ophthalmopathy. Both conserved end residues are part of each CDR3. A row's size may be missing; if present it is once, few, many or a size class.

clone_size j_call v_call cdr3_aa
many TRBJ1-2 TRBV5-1 CASSLAVGQVGYTF
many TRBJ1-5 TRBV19 CASSIVSTRDQPQHF
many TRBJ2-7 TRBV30 CAWSVELRGEQYF
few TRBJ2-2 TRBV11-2 CASSLRVRGANTGELFF
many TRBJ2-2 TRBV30 CACQNTGELFF
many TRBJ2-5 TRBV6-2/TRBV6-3 CASSYGAGPGETQYF
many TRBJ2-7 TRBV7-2 CASSFSQGGGYEQYF
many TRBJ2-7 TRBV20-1 CSASPQAGTGEQYF
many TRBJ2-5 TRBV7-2 CASSLVQRRAQYF
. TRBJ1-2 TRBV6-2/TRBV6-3 CASSYGAENGYTF
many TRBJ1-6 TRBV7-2 CASSSQGQASSPLHF
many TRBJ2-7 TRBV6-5 CASSWDRGAYEQYF
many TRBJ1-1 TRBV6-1 CASSEYLGREAFF
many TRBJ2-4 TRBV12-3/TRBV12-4 CASSSLGQNIQYF
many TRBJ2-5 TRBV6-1 CASSDRGTGRETQYF
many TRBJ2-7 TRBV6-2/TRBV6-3 CASSQPPIHYEQYF
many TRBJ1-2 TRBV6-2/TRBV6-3 CASSPLRDKNYGYTF
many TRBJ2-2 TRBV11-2 CASSGLAGNTGELFF
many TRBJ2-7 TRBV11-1 CASSTGTTYEQYF
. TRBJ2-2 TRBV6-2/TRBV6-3 CASRSGRDTGELFF
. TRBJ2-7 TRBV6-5 CASSYHEQGYEQYF
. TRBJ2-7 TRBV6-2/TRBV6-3 CASSRDDSSYEQYF
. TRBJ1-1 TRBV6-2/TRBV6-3 CASSFLRGAGNTEAFF
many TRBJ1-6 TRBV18 CASSPGDRLKNSPLHF
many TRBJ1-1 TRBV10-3 CAINGGTGLGFF
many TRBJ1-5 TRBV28 CASSLGITSTLSNQPQHF
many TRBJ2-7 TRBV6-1 CASSTTDEQYF
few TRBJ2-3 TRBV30 CAWTGFSTDTQYF
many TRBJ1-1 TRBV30 CAWSVLTKNGAFF
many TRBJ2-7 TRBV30 CAWTRDLSSYEQYF
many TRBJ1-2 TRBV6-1 CASSVDNANYGYTF
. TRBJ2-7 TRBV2 CASSSDRAYYEQYF
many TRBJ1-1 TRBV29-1 CSVRLMNTEAFF
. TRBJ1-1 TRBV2 CASTRGQANTEAFF
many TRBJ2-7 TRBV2 CDSSEETGGLIEQYF
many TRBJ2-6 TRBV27 CASSLSRQGVVAGANVLTF
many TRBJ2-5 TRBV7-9 CASGARGPQETQYF
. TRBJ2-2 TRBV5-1 CASSLGSSGELFF
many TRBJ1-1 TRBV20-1 CSARDFRGTTEAFF
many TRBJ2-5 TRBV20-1 CSAPSRPQETQYF
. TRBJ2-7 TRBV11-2 CASSLVGGTGAFYEQYF
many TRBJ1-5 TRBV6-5 CASSYNRGSNQPQHF
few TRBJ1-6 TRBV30 CAWSVRPYNSPLHF
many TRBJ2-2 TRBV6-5 CASSYIGELFF
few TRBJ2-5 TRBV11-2 CASSLEGWASRNLETQYF
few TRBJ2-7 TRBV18 CAGSPPGGHEQYF
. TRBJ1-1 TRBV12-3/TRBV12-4 CASSLRTGALGATAFF
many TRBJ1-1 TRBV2 CASRQGEDTEAFF
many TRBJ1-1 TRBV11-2 CASSFQVNTEAFF
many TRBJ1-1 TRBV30 CAWSVRNTEAFF
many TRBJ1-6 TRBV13 CASGKANSPLHF
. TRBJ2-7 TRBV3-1 CASSQGRGGQSYEQYF
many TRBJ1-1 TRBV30 CAWSPGTGGIGNTEAFF